Below are 30 T cell receptor beta chains sequenced from a single sample in a study of Ad26.COV2.S vaccination and SARS-CoV-2 variants. This sample's treatment: roughly 19 received Ad26.COV2.S at low or high dose, single or two shots; several received placebo; per-sample allocation not given. The samples were gathered on day 63 after the first injection of vaccine or placebo. Sequenced by immunoSEQ multiplex PCR; TCRdb stores in-frame clones only, minus some. The sample lists a few hundred thousand clones; about 91% were seen once. The material was peripheral blood, obtained in a trial of Ad26.COV2.S vaccine versus placebo. These receptors were obtained from a person between 18 and 65 years old who received the Ad26.COV2.S COVID-19 vaccine or a placebo.

This chain links TRBV20-1 with TRBJ2-2, with 12 bases that match TRBD2. This CDR3 region has 17 residues. V gave up 6 bases and J gave up 6 bases; unmatched junction bases: 14. The germline CDR1 and CDR2 sequences are DFQATT and SNEGSKA (reference sequence). The CDR3 DNA reads TGCAGTGCCAGTACCAACCGTCTAGCGGGAGGGCCCGGGGAGCTGTTTTTT. Amino acids: CSASTNRLAGGPGELFF.

The genes are TRBV4-3 and TRBJ1-5; D not resolved. The CDR3 has 14 amino acids. V was clipped by 0 bases and J by 9 bases, with 12 bases between them. In germline, CDR1 is LGHNA, CDR2 YSLEER. The CDR3: CASSQDLAPLPQHF. The CDR3 DNA reads as TGCGCCAGCAGCCAAGACCTGGCCCCCTTGCCCCAGCATTTT.

The chain combines TRBV9 with TRBJ1-4, with a possible D match to TRBD1 (6 bases). V was trimmed by 0 bases and J by 7 bases, leaving 13 bases between them. The CDR3 has 15 amino acids. Germline CDR1 and CDR2: SGDLS and YYNGEE. The CDR3 DNA reads as TGTGCCAGCAGCGTAGGGGGGCTTTTCGGTGAAAAACTGTTTTTT. It codes for CASSVGGLFGEKLFF.

This chain joins TRBV28 and TRBJ2-7; 7 bases are shared with TRBD2. The CDR3 length is 12 residues. V lost 7 bases to trimming and J lost 3 bases; unmatched junction nucleotides: 3. In germline, CDR1 is MDHEN, CDR2 SYDVKM. CDR3 nucleotides: TGTGCCAGCACCAGCGGGATCTACGAGCAGTACTTC. Its protein product is CASTSGIYEQYF.

Regarding this clone: The sample contains more than one DNA sequence encoding this CDR3. The CDR3 protein is CASSYWGTEAFF. Here the CDR3 DNA reads TGTGCCAGCAGTTACTGGGGCACTGAAGCTTTCTTT. The chain recombines TRBV6-6 with TRBJ1-1; no firm D call. This CDR3 comprises 12 residues. Germline values: CDR1 MNHNY, CDR2 SVGAGI (reference sequence). V was clipped by 1 base and J by 4 bases, with 4 bases between them.

The chain recombines TRBV30 with TRBJ1-2; 11 positions match TRBD1. J was trimmed by 2 bases and V by 2 bases; bases with no gene match: 4. The CDR3 contains 15 residues. The germline CDR1 and CDR2 sequences are GTSNPN and SVGIG (reference sequence). CDR3 DNA: TGTGCCTGGAGTCCCCGGACAGGGGGCAACTATGGCTACACCTTC. This sequence encodes CAWSPRTGGNYGYTF. Variable domain in full (rest from reference TRBV30 and TRBJ1-2): SQTIHQWPATLVQPVGSPLSLECTVEGTSNPNLYWYRQAAGRGLQLLFYSVGIGQISSEVPQNLSASRPQDRQFILSSKKLLLSDSGFYLCAWSPRTGGNYGYTFGSGTRLTVV.

This chain joins TRBV29-1 and TRBJ1-2; maybe TRBD1 (5 bases). This CDR3 comprises 12 residues. From germline, CDR1 is SQVTM and CDR2 ANQGSEA. Trimming cost V 7 bases and J 4 bases, with 13 bases left between them. CDR3 region: CSAVREGYGYTF. CDR3 bases: TGCAGCGCCGTCAGGGAAGGCTATGGCTACACCTTC.

The chain carries TRBV27 and TRBJ2-5; tentatively, D is TRBD2 (5 bases). Germline V gene lookup returns CDR1 MNHEY and CDR2 SMNVEV (reference sequence). Trimming left V 6 bases short and J 5 bases short, with 16 bases between. The CDR3 loop spans 14 amino acids. The CDR3 loop reads CASSRRSIGETQYF. The CDR3 nucleotides read TGTGCCAGCAGCAGGAGGTCTATAGGGGAGACCCAGTACTTC.

This chain connects TRBV25-1 to TRBJ2-4; the D is unclear. Deletions cut 1 base from V and 3 bases from J, with 10 bases between. Germline assignment: CDR1 MGHDK and CDR2 SYGVNS. CDR3 length equals 15 residues. This chain's CDR3 is CASSELGGGKNIQYF. The CDR3 DNA follows: TGTGCCAGCAGTGAATTGGGTGGCGGCAAAAACATTCAGTACTTC.

V gene TRBV28 combines with J gene TRBJ1-5, with D possibly matching TRBD1 (5 bases). Germline V CDR1 and CDR2: MDHEN, SYDVKM. The germline V and J ends were trimmed by 4 bases and 8 bases, with 15 bases remaining between them. This CDR3 is built from 14 residues. CDR3 sequence: CASSWAQGTKPQHF. The CDR3 bases are TGTGCCAGCAGTTGGGCCCAGGGCACGAAGCCCCAGCATTTT.

This chain uses TRBV20-1 with TRBJ2-2; D is ambiguous. The CDR3 totals 11 residues. Germline V gene sequence: CDR1 DFQATT, CDR2 SNEGSKA (reference sequence). Trimming pared 8 bases from V and 8 bases from J, leaving 12 bases between. CDR3 in amino acids: CSQDLEGELFF. In DNA, the CDR3 is TGCAGTCAAGATCTCGAAGGGGAGCTGTTTTTT.

V usage is TRBV6-1 and J usage is TRBJ1-1, with D unclear. Trimming removed 2 bases from V and 0 bases from J, with 10 bases in between. Germline V CDR1 and CDR2: MNHNS, SASEGT. The CDR3 runs to 15 residues. CDR3 sequence: CASSELRAMNTEAFF. In DNA, the CDR3 is TGTGCCAGCAGTGAACTTCGGGCCATGAACACTGAAGCTTTCTTT.

V is TRBV5-1 and J is TRBJ2-3; no reliable D call. The germline V and J ends were trimmed by 0 bases and 2 bases, with 10 bases remaining between them. CDR3 length equals 15 residues. Per the germline V gene, CDR1 is SGHRS and CDR2 is YFSETQ. The CDR3: CASSLVGQTTDTQYF. The CDR3 nucleotides are TGCGCCAGCAGCTTGGTAGGGCAGACCACAGATACGCAGTATTTT.

The chain links TRBV3-1 (or the pseudogene TRBV3-2) to TRBJ2-1; 11 bases agree with TRBD2. This CDR3 contains 16 residues. V shed 1 base, J shed 6 bases, and the junction held 5 bases outside the gene matches. Per germline, CDR1 LGHDT and CDR2 YNNKEL (reference sequence). Here the CDR3 reads CASSQVRLAGINEQFF. CDR3 bases: TGTGCCAGCAGCCAAGTTCGACTAGCGGGGATCAATGAGCAGTTCTTC.

The rearrangement links TRBV5-4 to TRBJ2-1; D unresolved. The CDR3 covers 14 residues. Between the trimmed V and J ends, which lost 2 bases and 5 bases, there was a span of 11 bases. Germline CDR1 SGHNT, CDR2 YYREEE (reference sequence). The CDR3 nucleotides are TGTGCCAGCAGCTTACCTCCGATGAACAATGAGCAGTTCTTC. Residues: CASSLPPMNNEQFF.

This clone has only one observation. This sequence joins TRBV5-4 and TRBJ1-4, with a tentative D call TRBD1 (6 bases). This CDR3 is 14 amino acids long. V lost 5 bases and J lost 4, with 12 bases in between. Germline lookup yields CDR1 SGHNT and CDR2 YYREEE (reference sequence). The CDR3 protein is CASSTGSSNEKLFF. In DNA form, the CDR3 reads TGTGCCAGCAGTACAGGGAGTAGTAATGAAAAACTGTTTTTT.

V gene TRBV28 combines with J gene TRBJ1-3, with a weak D call TRBD1 (5 bases). Germline V gene sequence: CDR1 MDHEN, CDR2 SYDVKM. Trimming removed 3 bases at V and 9 bases at J, with 18 bases between. This CDR3 region has 15 residues. CDR3 in DNA: TGTGCCAGCAGTTTTCGGGACGGGTGGGGTACCACCATATATTTT. This translates into CASSFRDGWGTTIYF.

The genes are TRBV5-6 and TRBJ1-2; D perhaps matches TRBD1 (5 bases). The CDR3 is made up of 14 amino acids. Germline V gene lookup returns CDR1 SGHDT and CDR2 YYEEEE. Trimming pared 4 bases from V and 8 bases from J, leaving 18 bases between. The CDR3 region has the DNA TGTGCCAGCAGCCCACGGTTGCCAGGGTCAGGCTACACCTTC. Translated: CASSPRLPGSGYTF.

The chain is built from TRBV3-1 (or the pseudogene TRBV3-2) and TRBJ2-7, with TRBD2 matching 12 bases. Germline loops: CDR1 LGHDT, CDR2 YNNKEL (reference sequence). Germline trimming cut 1 base from V and 0 bases from J; bases unmatched to any gene: 7. The CDR3 contains 18 residues. The CDR3 region is CASSQGFPSGRGSYEQYF. CDR3 nucleotide sequence: TGTGCCAGCAGCCAAGGGTTCCCTAGCGGGAGGGGCTCCTACGAGCAGTACTTC.

The chain carries TRBV7-3 and TRBJ2-7, with TRBD2 matching over 7 bases. The CDR3 is 15 residues long. The V and J ends lost 1 base and 5 bases, in that order; junction bases with no gene match: 8. Germline V gene sequence: CDR1 SGHTA, CDR2 FQGTGA. The CDR3 coding sequence is TGTGCCAGCAGCTTAATTGGCGGGAGTTGGGACGAGCAGTACTTC. Its translation: CASSLIGGSWDEQYF.

The chain employs TRBV6-2 or TRBV6-3 and TRBJ2-7; tentatively, D is TRBD2 (6 bases). This CDR3 is built from 12 residues. The V and J ends lost 2 bases and 6 bases respectively, with 8 bases between them. The V gene's germline CDR1 is MNHEY and CDR2 SVGEGT. CDR3 in DNA: TGTGCCAGCAGTTACGGAGGGATCGAGCAGTACTTC. Translated: CASSYGGIEQYF.

The chain's CDR3 is CASSLGTANTEAFF. The CDR3 nucleotides read TGTGCCAGCAGCTTAGGGACAGCAAACACTGAAGCTTTCTTT. The chain recombines TRBV11-3 with TRBJ1-1, with D perhaps matching TRBD1 (6 bases). The CDR3 runs 14 residues. The germline CDR1 and CDR2 sequences are SGHNT and YENEEA. Deletions cut 1 base from V and 2 bases from J, with 8 bases between.

The J gene is TRBJ2-3, the V gene TRBV30; no reliable D call. In germline, CDR1 is GTSNPN, CDR2 SVGIG (reference sequence). This CDR3 has 13 amino acids. V shed 2 bases and J shed 2 bases, with 8 bases lying between them. As DNA, the CDR3 is TGTGCCTGGAGTCTAAAACACACAGATACGCAGTATTTT. As protein: CAWSLKHTDTQYF.

The chain carries TRBV9 and TRBJ1-5; D ambiguous. V was cut by 4 bases and J by 0 bases, with 11 bases left in between. The CDR3 covers 15 residues. CDR1 and CDR2 from the germline V gene are SGDLS and YYNGEE. The CDR3 here is CASSTEGNSNQPQHF. Written as DNA, the CDR3 is TGTGCCAGCAGCACCGAGGGCAATAGCAATCAGCCCCAGCATTTT.

This chain links TRBV7-9 with TRBJ2-3; D unresolved. The ends were cut back, 1 base at V and 0 bases at J, with 8 bases in the middle. This CDR3 has 15 amino acids. Germline CDR1 is SEHNR and CDR2 is FQNEAQ (reference sequence). Written as DNA, the CDR3 is TGTGCCAGCAGCTTAGGCGGACCCAGCACAGATACGCAGTATTTT. The encoded protein is CASSLGGPSTDTQYF.

This sequence joins TRBV19 and TRBJ1-1, with unresolved D. The CDR3 is made up of 13 amino acids. CDR1 and CDR2 from the germline V gene are LNHDA and SQIVND (reference sequence). Trimming cost V 4 bases and J 6 bases, with 12 bases left between them. In DNA, the CDR3 is TGTGCCAGTAGTACCCATAGGGCGTCTGAAGCTTTCTTT. Translation gives CASSTHRASEAFF.

This clone was detected only once. CDR3 nucleotides: TGTGCCAGCAGCTTGGGCCCCAAGCAGTACTTC. Protein sequence: CASSLGPKQYF. This rearrangement joins TRBV5-4 to TRBJ2-7; no definite D call. This CDR3 is 11 amino acids long. The germline gives CDR1 SGHNT, CDR2 YYREEE (reference sequence). Trimming shortened V by 0 bases and J by 8 bases, and 6 bases separated the two germline ends.

The chain carries TRBV19 and TRBJ1-3; D is unresolved. Germline-derived CDR1 and CDR2 are LNHDA and SQIVND (reference sequence). The CDR3 runs to 13 residues. Trimming pared 7 bases from V and 4 bases from J, leaving 11 bases between. CDR3 sequence (DNA): TGTGCCAGTATAGCGGCGACGGGAAACACCATATATTTT. The encoded protein is CASIAATGNTIYF.

For the CDR3, the DNA is TGTGCCAGCAAGGAACCGTTAAATCAGCCCCAGCATTTT. Its translation: CASKEPLNQPQHF. V is TRBV28 and J is TRBJ1-5; D uncertain. Per germline, CDR1 MDHEN and CDR2 SYDVKM. Between the trimmed V and J ends, which lost 7 bases and 4 bases, there was a span of 11 bases. The CDR3 spans 13 residues.

This clone was recorded once. The rearrangement joins TRBV9 to TRBJ2-1; D is uncertain. Germline CDR1 and CDR2: SGDLS and YYNGEE. The CDR3 is 13 amino acids. V shed 0 bases and J shed 9 bases, with 10 bases lying between them. CDR3 protein: CASSVDLVSEQFF. The CDR3, as DNA: TGTGCCAGCAGCGTAGACCTGGTTTCTGAGCAGTTCTTC.